The 26 T cell receptor beta chains given below trace back to one sample, sequenced in a study of shared clonotypes between healthy human individuals. Sequencing was performed with immunoSEQ multiplex PCR; in TCRdb, only in-frame clones are kept and a portion is missing. The sample includes about 2 million clones, approximately 95% of them seen just once. CD45RO-negative, CCR7-positively selected cells formed the naive CD8 fraction, excluding terminally differentiated effector memory CD45RA+ cells. The source material was naive CD8+ T cells sorted from blood. The receptors come from a man in his late teens or twenties in good health.

CDR3 nucleotide sequence: TGTGCCAGCAGCCCCGCAGGGGGCAGTTTGACTGAAGCTTTCTTT. Protein: CASSPAGGSLTEAFF. The rearrangement links TRBV7-9 to TRBJ1-1; 8 bases map to TRBD1. Germline-derived CDR1 and CDR2 are SEHNR and FQNEAQ (reference sequence). This CDR3 comprises 15 residues. The ends lost 5 bases at V and 5 bases at J; junction bases unmatched: 10.

The chain couples TRBV29-1 to TRBJ2-1; D not resolved. The CDR3 loop spans 12 amino acids. V lost 2 bases to trimming and J lost 4 bases, with 6 bases between them. CDR1 and CDR2 from the germline V gene are SQVTM and ANQGSEA. CDR3 DNA: TGCAGCGTTGAACCAGTATACAATGAGCAGTTCTTC. It yields the protein CSVEPVYNEQFF.

CDR3 nucleotide sequence: TGTGCCAGCAGCCACTGGGGGCAGAGCAATCAGCCCCAGCATTTT. Residues: CASSHWGQSNQPQHF. The genes are TRBV28 and TRBJ1-5, with D perhaps matching TRBD1 (6 bases). The V end lost 6 bases, the J end lost 1 base, and 13 bases lay between the germline ends. This CDR3 spans 15 amino acids. Germline V gives CDR1 MDHEN, CDR2 SYDVKM.

The chain uses TRBV19 and TRBJ2-6, with TRBD1 identical over 7 bases. V lost 3 bases and J lost 2; bases outside the gene matches: 1. CDR1 and CDR2 (germline): LNHDA, SQIVND (reference sequence). This CDR3 has 15 amino acids. CDR3 in DNA: TGTGCCAGTAGTATTACAGGGGCTGGGGCCAACGTCCTGACTTTC. Its protein product is CASSITGAGANVLTF.

The chain carries TRBV2 and TRBJ2-3, with 9 bases matching TRBD1. V was pared by 4 bases and J by 6 bases, with 5 bases of the junction left unmatched. Germline V gene data show CDR1 as SNHLY and CDR2 as FYNNEI. The CDR3 is made up of 14 amino acids. CDR3 in amino acids: CASSAGQGQDTQYF. CDR3 DNA sequence: TGTGCCAGCAGTGCAGGACAGGGGCAGGATACGCAGTATTTT.

This clone was counted a few times. V usage is TRBV2 and J usage is TRBJ2-5, with TRBD2 identical over 7 bases. The V gene's germline CDR1 is SNHLY and CDR2 FYNNEI. The CDR3 sequence is 14 residues long. V dropped 8 bases and J dropped 3; count of bases not matched to a gene: 9. DNA for the CDR3: TGTGCCAGCGCGTGGGAAAGCGGGGAAGAGACCCAGTACTTC. Its translation: CASAWESGEETQYF.

This clone was observed a single time. The gene calls are TRBV5-6 and TRBJ2-7, with 15 bases lining up with TRBD2. J was trimmed by 5 bases and V by 0 bases; bases with no gene match: 6. Germline lookup yields CDR1 SGHDT and CDR2 YYEEEE. CDR3 size: 17 residues. Here the CDR3 reads CASSLDLGLAGGNEQYF. CDR3 DNA: TGTGCCAGCAGCTTGGACCTGGGACTAGCGGGAGGAAACGAGCAGTACTTC.

For the CDR3, the DNA is TGTGCCAGCAGTCACAGGGGGACCTTAGACGGCTACACCTTC. Its protein product is CASSHRGTLDGYTF. V and J are TRBV6-5 and TRBJ1-2; TRBD1 aligns across 8 bases. V lost 5 bases and J lost 8; bases outside the gene matches: 10. CDR1 MNHEY and CDR2 SVGAGI come from the germline V gene. This CDR3 spans 14 amino acids.

On this clone: Other DNA sequences in this specimen translate into the identical CDR3. The chain joins TRBV27 to TRBJ2-7; D not certain. The germline CDR1 and CDR2 sequences are MNHEY and SMNVEV (reference sequence). The CDR3 contains 11 residues. The V end lost 3 bases, the J end lost 5 bases, and 5 bases lay between the germline ends. The CDR3 is CASSLGNEQYF. The CDR3 DNA is TGTGCCAGCAGTTTGGGAAACGAGCAGTACTTC.

The V call is TRBV27, the J call TRBJ1-1, with 9 bases fitting TRBD1. In germline, CDR1 is MNHEY, CDR2 SMNVEV (reference sequence). The CDR3 sequence is 17 residues long. V trimming: 5 bases; J trimming: 4 bases; junction bases outside the gene matches: 14. For the CDR3, the DNA is TGTGCCAGCAGTCCCGGGCCGGGACAGGGTGTCGGCACTGAAGCTTTCTTT. Translation: CASSPGPGQGVGTEAFF.

The chain employs TRBV11-2 and TRBJ2-7, with D maybe TRBD1 (6 bases). The germline gives CDR1 SGHAT, CDR2 FQNNGV. This CDR3 has 17 residues. Trimming shortened V by 1 base and J by 0 bases, and 16 bases separated the two germline ends. The CDR3 DNA sequence: TGTGCCAGCAGCTTAGTACCGGGACACCCGAGCTCCTACGAGCAGTACTTC. It is translated as CASSLVPGHPSSYEQYF.

The chain uses TRBV30 and TRBJ2-2, with D perhaps TRBD1 or TRBD2 (5 bases each). The CDR3 is 19 amino acids. The germline V gene encodes CDR1 GTSNPN and CDR2 SVGIG (reference sequence). V lost 6 bases, J lost 7 bases, and 33 bases lay in between. The CDR3 region is CACPPGGFAKENLYGELFF. Written as DNA, the CDR3 is TGTGCCTGCCCCCCTGGGGGTTTCGCAAAAGAGAACCTATACGGGGAGCTGTTTTTT.

The chain has TRBV27 and TRBJ1-2; 7 bases are a match to TRBD1. With 3 bases clipped from V and 4 bases from J, the junction kept 8 bases outside the gene matches. The V gene's germline CDR1 is MNHEY and CDR2 SMNVEV (reference sequence). The CDR3 length is 15 residues. The CDR3: CASSFRDSETYGYTF. For the CDR3, the DNA is TGTGCCAGCAGTTTTCGGGACAGTGAGACCTATGGCTACACCTTC.

The J gene is TRBJ2-7, the V gene TRBV6-6, with 11 nucleotides matching TRBD2. The V segment lost 0 bases and the J segment 5 bases; nucleotides outside the gene matches: 6. Germline values: CDR1 MNHNY, CDR2 SVGAGI (reference sequence). This CDR3 has 16 amino acids. The CDR3 loop reads CASSYSQLAGADEQYF. The CDR3 bases are TGTGCCAGCAGTTACTCCCAACTAGCGGGAGCCGACGAGCAGTACTTC.

The chain employs TRBV5-1 and TRBJ1-1; 7 bases map to TRBD1. CDR1 SGHRS and CDR2 YFSETQ come from the germline V gene. J lost 1 base, V lost 2 bases, and 2 bases had no gene match. This CDR3 region has 14 residues. The CDR3 sequence is CASSLRGQNTEAFF. The DNA for the CDR3 is TGCGCCAGCAGCTTAAGGGGGCAGAACACTGAAGCTTTCTTT.

The rearrangement links TRBV4-1 to TRBJ1-6, with D possibly matching TRBD1 (5 bases). The CDR3 extends over 17 amino acids. Trimming stripped 4 bases from V and 9 bases from J, with 22 bases between. The germline gives CDR1 MGHRA, CDR2 YSYEKL. This chain's CDR3 is CASSPSKAEGYSSPLHF. For the CDR3, the DNA is TGCGCCAGCAGCCCGTCTAAAGCGGAGGGGTACAGTTCACCCCTCCACTTT.

V and J are TRBV19 and TRBJ2-2, with TRBD2 as a possible D gene (5 bases). Germline V gene sequence: CDR1 LNHDA, CDR2 SQIVND (reference sequence). With 5 bases removed from V and 3 bases from J, the gap between germline ends came to 13 bases. CDR3 length equals 15 residues. The CDR3 sequence: CASSPPEEDTGELFF. The CDR3 DNA reads TGTGCCAGTAGTCCACCGGAGGAAGACACCGGGGAGCTGTTTTTT.

This rearrangement joins TRBV7-9 to TRBJ1-6, with TRBD1 matching 10 bases. V was clipped by 5 bases and J by 11 bases; unmatched bases: 6. The germline V gene has CDR1 SEHNR and CDR2 FQNEAQ (reference sequence). CDR3 length: 14 amino acids. The CDR3 DNA sequence: TGTGCCAGCAGCGTTGGACAGGGGGAGACACCCCTCCACTTT. Its translation: CASSVGQGETPLHF.

The chain is built from TRBV4-3 and TRBJ2-5, with 7 positions matching TRBD1. The CDR3 has 16 amino acids. Germline values: CDR1 LGHNA, CDR2 YSLEER. J lost 3 bases, V lost 1 base, and 8 bases had no gene match. Here the CDR3 DNA reads TGCGCCAGCAGCCAAGCGGTTGGGACAGAAGAAGAGACCCAGTACTTC. This gives the protein CASSQAVGTEEETQYF.

J is TRBJ2-1 and V is TRBV27; 10 bases are a match to TRBD2. With V trimmed by 8 bases and J by 0 bases, 4 bases remained unmatched. Germline V lookup: CDR1 MNHEY, CDR2 SMNVEV (reference sequence). This CDR3 has 15 amino acids. CDR3 coding DNA: TGTGCCAGCGGAAGCGGGGGGGCCTCCTACAATGAGCAGTTCTTC. Protein: CASGSGGASYNEQFF.

On this clone: The sample has other DNA sequences that encode this CDR3 too. CDR3 region: CASSLVRTDTQYF. The CDR3 nucleotides read TGTGCCAGCAGCTTAGTTCGCACAGATACGCAGTATTTT. The J gene is TRBJ2-3, the V gene TRBV13; D is uncertain. The V gene lost 1 base and the J gene lost 1 base, with 3 bases spanning the gap. From germline, CDR1 is PRHDT and CDR2 FYEKMQ (reference sequence). The CDR3 spans 13 residues.

This clone has just a few counts. The chain carries TRBV15 and TRBJ1-1; no clear D gene. Germline CDR1 is LNHNV and CDR2 is YYDKDF (reference sequence). The length of the CDR3 is 15 residues. V was clipped by 0 bases and J by 4 bases, with 12 bases between them. The CDR3 region is CATSRDREGATEAFF. CDR3 nucleotides: TGTGCCACCAGCAGAGATCGAGAGGGAGCCACTGAAGCTTTCTTT.

The V and J genes are TRBV6-6 and TRBJ2-7; the D gene is possibly TRBD2 (6 bases). The CDR3 has 13 residues. The germline V gene has CDR1 MNHNY and CDR2 SVGAGI (reference sequence). V was trimmed by 5 bases and J by 2 bases, leaving 10 bases between them. The CDR3 DNA is TGTGCCAGCAGTCTAGCGTCGACCTACGAGCAGTACTTC. It specifies CASSLASTYEQYF.

V is TRBV10-3 and J is TRBJ1-6, with D unresolved. The germline V and J ends were trimmed by 2 bases and 3 bases, with 14 bases remaining between them. The CDR3 is 17 residues long. Germline CDR1 reads ENHRY; CDR2 reads SYGVKD. Here the CDR3 reads CAISEPAASGYNSPLHF. The CDR3 DNA sequence: TGTGCCATCAGTGAGCCGGCCGCCAGCGGCTATAATTCACCCCTCCACTTT.

This clone came up once. Different DNA sequences within this sample yield the same CDR3. The chain combines TRBV9 with TRBJ2-7; a possible D gene is TRBD2 (5 bases). The CDR3 length is 14 residues. V gave up 4 bases and J gave up 0 bases, with 11 bases separating them. Per germline, CDR1 SGDLS and CDR2 YYNGEE. For the CDR3, the DNA is TGTGCCAGCAGCCCAGGAGGCCCCTCCTACGAGCAGTACTTC. Amino acids: CASSPGGPSYEQYF.

The chain is built from TRBV7-2 and TRBJ2-1, with 7 bases fitting TRBD2. The CDR3 spans 14 residues. The trim removed 6 bases at V and 0 bases at J, leaving 2 bases unmatched. Germline V gives CDR1 SGHTA, CDR2 FQGNSA. CDR3 residues: CASRAGFSYNEQFF. In DNA, the CDR3 is TGTGCCAGCAGAGCGGGGTTCTCCTACAATGAGCAGTTCTTC.